This TCR beta chain comes out of a study of cytomegalovirus exposure and HLA in healthy donors. General observations from the study: In a later analysis, HLA-associated beta chains showed higher expansion and lower generation probabilities than comparable chains. Segments of the TCR beta V type were, in most cases, productive about 90% or about 30% of the time in an earlier analysis.

Germline CDR1 LNHDA, CDR2 SQIVND (reference sequence). V was trimmed by 5 bases and J by 1 base, leaving 9 bases between them. The CDR3 length is 13 residues. Of note for this clone: The antigen remains undetermined.

The PCR was carried out with 60 Vbeta primers and 13 Jbeta primers. This table comes from immunoSEQ multiplex PCR, and its TCRdb copy is limited to in-frame clones, with some not included. The table shows some 150,000 clones, with about 85% occurring only once. The source material was PBMCs. This receptor was obtained from a woman in her forties or fifties in good health and CMV-seropositive. The chain is built from TRBV19 and TRBJ2-7, with a possible D match to TRBD2 (5 bases). CDR3 coding DNA: TGTGCCAGTAGTCGCGAGGGATCCTACGAGCAGTACTTC. Encoded protein: CASSREGSYEQYF.